These 16 T cell receptor beta chains originate from one sample sequenced in a study of neurological immune-mediated disorders. TCRdb reanalysed the 5' RACE reads using MiXCR and keeps one entry per CDR3 protein. The data show thousands of distinct CDR3 sequences, about a quarter seen once. Specimen: CD8+ T cells from blood. All receptors derive from a woman aged 60 to 75 with HTLV-1-associated myelopathy (HAM/TSP).

This clonotype came up many times. Being one base from a much bigger clone, this may be a read error. The chain is built from TRBV12-3 or TRBV12-4 and TRBJ2-3; either TRBD1 or TRBD2 may supply D (5 bases each). The CDR3 sequence is 14 residues long. The V end was cut by 7 bases, the J end by 2 bases, with 13 bases between. The CDR3 bases are TGTGCCAGCACCCAGTGGGGGTACACAGATACGCAGTATTTT. Translating gives CASTQWGYTDTQYF.

This rearrangement joins TRBV12-3 or TRBV12-4 to TRBJ2-7, with 9 bases aligning to TRBD1. The CDR3 has 13 residues. V trimming: 6 bases; J trimming: 2 bases; junction bases outside the gene matches: 2. CDR3 sequence reads: CASSRQGAYEQYF. CDR3 sequence (DNA): TGTGCCAGCAGCCGACAGGGGGCCTACGAGCAGTACTTC.

The chain combines TRBV15 with TRBJ2-3; 8 nucleotides agree with TRBD2. Trimming cost V 0 bases and J 1 base; bases outside gene matches: 0. The germline V gene has CDR1 LNHNV and CDR2 YYDKDF (reference sequence). The CDR3 spans 15 residues. The chain's CDR3 is CATSRERGGTDTQYF. DNA of the CDR3: TGTGCCACCAGCAGAGAGCGGGGGGGCACAGATACGCAGTATTTT.

This clonotype was detected many times. The chain recombines TRBV9 with TRBJ2-7; the D gene is possibly TRBD1 (5 bases). Trimming left V 0 bases short and J 5 bases short, with 15 bases between. The CDR3 runs to 15 residues. In germline, CDR1 is SGDLS, CDR2 YYNGEE. In DNA, the CDR3 is TGTGCCAGCAGCGTAGGGCCTCAGGGTGTCAACGAGCAGTACTTC. Translated, it gives CASSVGPQGVNEQYF.

Ten or more counts support this clonotype. The chain links TRBV6-2 or TRBV6-3 to TRBJ2-7; D is tentatively TRBD1 or TRBD2 (5 bases each). CDR1 and CDR2 from the germline V gene are MNHEY and SVGEGT. The CDR3 runs to 16 residues. The V end was cut by 2 bases, the J end by 4 bases, with 18 bases between. The CDR3 region has the DNA TGTGCCAGCAGTTACGCGGGCTCCGCGAAGGGGTACGAGCAGTACTTC. The encoded protein is CASSYAGSAKGYEQYF.

This clonotype was observed once. The chain employs TRBV7-9 and TRBJ2-1; D is uncertain. CDR3 size: 15 residues. The V end lost 4 bases, the J end lost 4 bases, and 14 bases lay between the germline ends. Germline V gene lookup returns CDR1 SEHNR and CDR2 FQNEAQ (reference sequence). CDR3 sequence: CASSWDRFGYNEQFF. DNA of the CDR3: TGTGCCAGCAGCTGGGATCGGTTTGGGTACAATGAGCAGTTCTTC.

This clonotype was found many times. This rearrangement joins TRBV4-1 to TRBJ2-7; 7 bases are shared with TRBD1. The germline V gene encodes CDR1 MGHRA and CDR2 YSYEKL. The V gene end was trimmed by 4 bases and the J gene end by 2 bases; junction bases not matched to a gene: 5. CDR3 length: 14 amino acids. CDR3 in amino acids: CASSLPGQPYEQYF. The CDR3, as DNA: TGCGCCAGCAGCCTTCCGGGACAGCCCTACGAGCAGTACTTC.

The J gene is TRBJ2-5, the V gene TRBV12-3 or TRBV12-4; no definite D call. Trimming pared 4 bases from V and 0 bases from J, leaving 6 bases between. This CDR3 spans 13 amino acids. This chain's CDR3 is CASSSANQETQYF. Written as DNA, the CDR3 is TGTGCCAGCAGTTCAGCAAACCAAGAGACCCAGTACTTC.

This clonotype was seen at least ten times. This may come from a read error, since a much larger clone is one base off. This sequence joins TRBV7-9 and TRBJ2-7; D perhaps matches TRBD2 (7 bases). The germline gives CDR1 SEHNR, CDR2 FQNEAQ (reference sequence). The CDR3 loop spans 13 amino acids. The CDR3 DNA reads TGTGTCAGCAGCCTAGGGGGGGGATCCGAGCAGTACTTC. Translated: CVSSLGGGSEQYF.

At least ten counts were recorded for this clonotype. This sequence joins TRBV6-5 and TRBJ2-1; no reliable D call. CDR1 MNHEY and CDR2 SVGAGI come from the germline V gene. There are 14 residues in the CDR3. Trimming took off 0 bases at V and 3 bases at J, with 6 bases between the two ends. CDR3 nucleotide sequence: TGTGCCAGCAGTTACTCTCAGGACTACAATGAGCAGTTCTTC. Amino acid sequence: CASSYSQDYNEQFF.

The V gene is TRBV29-1, the J gene TRBJ1-2, with TRBD1 matching over 9 bases. Germline lookup yields CDR1 SQVTM and CDR2 ANQGSEA. Unmatched junction bases numbered 5, after V lost 7 bases and J lost 8 bases. The CDR3 runs 11 residues. CDR3 coding DNA: TGCAGCGCCACAGGGGGCTGGGGCTACACCTTC. This translates into CSATGGWGYTF.

This clonotype occurred many times. CDR3 region: CASSLARGTLTDTQYF. CDR3 sequence (DNA): TGTGCCAGCAGTTTAGCGCGGGGGACCCTCACAGATACGCAGTATTTT. V gene TRBV12-3 or TRBV12-4 combines with J gene TRBJ2-3, with 7 bases identical to TRBD2. The trim removed 0 bases at V and 2 bases at J, leaving 5 bases unmatched. This CDR3 region has 16 residues.

Judged by abundance, this clonotype is medium-sized (0.01 to 0.1%). This chain connects TRBV6-5 to TRBJ2-1, with 9 bases identical to TRBD1. Germline V lookup: CDR1 MNHEY, CDR2 SVGAGI. Germline trimming cut 5 bases from V and 5 bases from J; bases unmatched to any gene: 1. There are 13 residues in the CDR3. CDR3 nucleotides: TGTGCCAGCAGTCGACAGGGGGACAATGAGCAGTTCTTC. Protein sequence: CASSRQGDNEQFF.

On this clonotype: No DNA is shown, since the ends of the CDR3 on it are uncertain; the CDR3 is the one TCRdb lists. The CDR3 protein is CASSFYICSAGPQGITDTQYF. V gene TRBV7-8 combines with J gene TRBJ2-3; TRBD1 reflects the table's D call only, with no check against the DNA. The CDR3 contains 21 residues when both ends are counted. Germline V lookup: CDR1 SGHVS, CDR2 FQNEAQ.

This clonotype showed up many times. The chain is built from TRBV3-1 and TRBJ2-3; the match to TRBD1 covers 11 bases. This CDR3 is built from 15 residues. Germline CDR1 is LGHDT and CDR2 is YNNKEL (reference sequence). The junction had 2 bases not matched to a gene; V was cut back by 4 bases and J by 2 bases. The CDR3 region has the DNA TGTGCCAGCAGCCCGGGACAGGGGGTCACAGATACGCAGTATTTT. This sequence encodes CASSPGQGVTDTQYF.

In this sample, this clonotype turned up many times. CDR3 protein: CASSLDSYNEQFF. Written as DNA, the CDR3 is TGTGCCAGCAGCTTGGACAGTTACAATGAGCAGTTCTTC. The chain links TRBV5-6 to TRBJ2-1; D remains ambiguous. CDR1 and CDR2 from the germline V gene are SGHDT and YYEEEE. This CDR3 is 13 amino acids long. Trimming removed 0 bases from V and 4 bases from J, with 5 bases in between.